This T cell receptor beta chain came from a study of shared clonotypes between healthy human individuals. The test was conducted at deep level. TCRdb's table, derived via immunoSEQ multiplex PCR, lists solely in-frame clones and lacks some. The sample records 1,400,000 or so clones, 97% to 99% being singletons. This TCR derives from a man in his thirties or forties in good health. The source material was naive CD4+ T cells sorted from blood. Sample subset: CD45RA+ positively selected.

The DNA for the CDR3 is TGCGCCAGCGGAGCGGGATCCTTCACCGGGGAGCTGTTTTTT. Amino acid sequence: CASGAGSFTGELFF. The rearrangement uses TRBV5-1 and TRBJ2-2; 7 nucleotides match TRBD2. Germline V gene lookup returns CDR1 SGHRS and CDR2 YFSETQ. CDR3 length: 14 residues. With V trimmed by 7 bases and J by 4 bases, 7 bases remained unmatched.